This TCR beta chain was captured in a study of Ad26.COV2.S vaccination and SARS-CoV-2 variants. As for the study in general: Donor was in the COV1001 Ad26.COV2.S trial arm.

Whole-study results and caveats: Vaccine and placebo recipients had comparable breadth of non-spike TCRs. Marked by substantial breadth, spike-specific CD8+ and CD4+ T cell responses were reportedly seen after vaccination.

Produced via immunoSEQ multiplex PCR; TCRdb's table is partial and in-frame only. Of fewer than 400,000 clones in the sample, 88% were seen once. Stated treatment: roughly 20 received Ad26.COV2.S at low or high dose, single or two shots; several received placebo; per-sample allocation not given. The samples were gathered on day 63 after the first injection of vaccine or placebo. An Ad26 vector expressing Wuhan-strain SARS-CoV-2 spike served as the vaccine. Concerning this clone itself: No antigen is known for it.

CDR3 length equals 15 residues. Trimming pared 1 base from V and 5 bases from J, leaving 9 bases between. The germline V gene has CDR1 SEHNR and CDR2 FQNEAQ (reference sequence). The sample consisted of peripheral blood, taken in a trial of Ad26.COV2.S vaccine versus placebo. This receptor was taken from a person aged 18-60 years who received the Ad26.COV2.S COVID-19 vaccine or a placebo. J is TRBJ1-6 and V is TRBV7-9; maybe TRBD1 (6 bases). The CDR3 reads CASSLDRANNSPLHF. As DNA, the CDR3 is TGTGCCAGCAGCTTAGACAGGGCGAATAATTCACCCCTCCACTTT. Using reference TRBV7-9 and TRBJ1-6 for the parts outside the CDR3, the full variable domain is DTGVSQNPRHKITKRGQNVTFRCDPISEHNRLYWYRQTLGQGPEFLTYFQNEAQLEKSRLLSDRFSAERPKGSFSTLEIQRTEQGDSAMYLCASSLDRANNSPLHFGNGTRLTVT.